Listed below are T cell receptor beta chains from one sample, sequenced in a study of control samples from healthy donors and cancer patients. The repertoire was sequenced with immunoSEQ multiplex PCR; TCRdb's copy has only in-frame clones and lacks some. The sample yields about 130,000 clones, roughly 92% seen once. Sequenced input: PBMCs. The receptors were sampled from an elderly man with head and neck cancer. Each CDR3 is given with its conserved first and last residue. Fields, in order: clone size, J gene, V gene, D gene, CDR3 DNA, CDR3 protein. D genes are given only for firm matches. Expanded clones get a size class; other rows say once, few or many, or leave the size out.

.	TRBJ2-7	TRBV20-1	.	TGCAGTGCCAGTGGCAACGAGCAGTACTTC	CSASGNEQYF
.	TRBJ2-3	TRBV2	TRBD2	TGTGCCAGCAGTGACGGGGGTAGCGGGAGGCCCAGAAGCACAGATACGCAGTATTTT	CASSDGGSGRPRSTDTQYF
.	TRBJ2-4	TRBV5-1	.	TGCGCCAGCAGCTTAGGCAGGGAAAACATTCAGTACTTC	CASSLGRENIQYF
once	TRBJ2-1	TRBV29-1	.	TGCAGCGGCGAAGGGAATGAGCAGTTCTTC	CSGEGNEQFF
.	TRBJ2-1	TRBV5-4	TRBD2	TGTGCCAGCAGCTTGCTGAGCGGGACCTACAATGAGCAGTTCTTC	CASSLLSGTYNEQFF
.	TRBJ2-5	TRBV19	.	TGTGCCACCCGAGGGGGACATGGCACTGTGGAGACCCAGTACTTC	CATRGGHGTVETQYF
.	TRBJ2-2	TRBV27	TRBD2	TGTGCCAGCAGGATAGCGGGGCGCACCGGGGAGCTGTTTTTT	CASRIAGRTGELFF
.	TRBJ1-1	TRBV4-2	.	TGTGCCAGCAGCCAAGCCCAACAGAGGACGAATGAAGCTTTCTTT	CASSQAQQRTNEAFF
.	TRBJ1-5	TRBV12-3/TRBV12-4	.	TGTGCCAGCGGTCTTCAGGATTTTCAGCCCCAGCATTTT	CASGLQDFQPQHF
.	TRBJ2-1	TRBV4-2	.	TGTGCCAGCAGCCAAGATAAGGGCAGGGCGTACAATGAGCAGTTCTTC	CASSQDKGRAYNEQFF
.	TRBJ1-2	TRBV6-5	.	TGTGCCAGCAGTAGGGACTTTTCGGAAGGCTACACCTTC	CASSRDFSEGYTF
.	TRBJ2-2	TRBV18	.	TGTGCCAGCTCGCCCGGGACTTCGAACACCGGGGAGCTGTTTTTT	CASSPGTSNTGELFF
.	TRBJ2-2	TRBV10-1	TRBD1	TGCGCCAGCAGACCCGGGACAGGGGGTTCCGGGGAGCTGTTTTTT	CASRPGTGGSGELFF
.	TRBJ2-7	TRBV5-1	.	TGCGCCAGCAGCTTGGAGACCGGGGGTGAGCAGTACTTC	CASSLETGGEQYF
once	TRBJ2-7	TRBV19	TRBD2	TGTGCCAGTAGTATCAGACTAGCGCACCCCTACGAGCAGTACTTC	CASSIRLAHPYEQYF
few	TRBJ1-6	TRBV30	.	TGTGCCTGGAGTGTATTGGACAGTAATTCACCCCTCCACTTT	CAWSVLDSNSPLHF
.	TRBJ1-4	TRBV5-5	.	TGTGCCAGCAGCGTCGCGCCGGGCCGAACAACTAATGAAAAACTGTTTTTT	CASSVAPGRTTNEKLFF
.	TRBJ2-2	TRBV7-9	.	TGTGCCAGCAGCTTAGCGCTTCCCGGGGAGCTGTTTTTT	CASSLALPGELFF
few	TRBJ1-1	TRBV5-4	TRBD1	TGTGCCAGCAGCTCAAAAACGAACGGACAGGGGGCGGGTTGGGAAGCTTTCTTT	CASSSKTNGQGAGWEAFF
.	TRBJ1-5	TRBV19	.	TGTGCCAGTAGTATACGAGATCAGCCCCAGCATTTT	CASSIRDQPQHF
.	TRBJ2-3	TRBV3-1/TRBV3-2	.	TGTGCCAGCAGCCAGGGGGCGTCCTGGACAGATACGCAGTATTTT	CASSQGASWTDTQYF
.	TRBJ1-5	TRBV30	.	TGTGCCGGGGCCATCGGGCCTCGTCAGCCCCAGCATTTT	CAGAIGPRQPQHF
.	TRBJ2-7	TRBV7-9	TRBD2	TGTGCCAGCAGCTTACTAGCGGAATACGAGCAGTACTTC	CASSLLAEYEQYF
.	TRBJ1-5	TRBV6-1	TRBD1	TGTGCCAGCAGTGAAGCCTGGACAGGGACCTATCAGCCCCAGCATTTT	CASSEAWTGTYQPQHF
.	TRBJ2-5	TRBV5-1	.	TGCGCCAGCTACCCGGAGGAGACCGGGTACCAAGAGACCCAGTACTTC	CASYPEETGYQETQYF
.	TRBJ1-2	TRBV4-1	TRBD1	TGCGCCAGCAGCCAAGGGGGACAGCTAAACTATGGCTACACCTTC	CASSQGGQLNYGYTF
.	TRBJ1-1	TRBV5-5	TRBD1	TGTGCCAGCAGCAGACAGGGGGCAATCACTGAAGCTTTCTTT	CASSRQGAITEAFF
.	TRBJ1-2	TRBV9	TRBD1	TGTGCCAGCAGCGTAGAGGACAGGGGAAGCGCCGGCTACACCTTC	CASSVEDRGSAGYTF
.	TRBJ1-5	TRBV10-2	.	TGCGCCAGCAGAGTAGGGGTCAATCAGCCCCAGCATTTT	CASRVGVNQPQHF
.	TRBJ2-2	TRBV29-1	.	TGCAGCGTTGGAACCGGGGAGCTGTTTTTT	CSVGTGELFF
.	TRBJ1-5	TRBV27	TRBD1	TGTGCCAGCAGTCCGACGACAGGGGGCGATCAGCCCCAGCATTTT	CASSPTTGGDQPQHF
.	TRBJ2-7	TRBV5-6	.	TGTGCCAGCAGCTTGTCTGATGCAGGGGGGTACGAGCAGTACTTC	CASSLSDAGGYEQYF
.	TRBJ1-5	TRBV27	TRBD1	TGTGCCAGAAAACCGGGACAGGGGGGGAATCAGCCCCAGCATTTT	CARKPGQGGNQPQHF
.	TRBJ1-5	TRBV10-2	.	TGCGCCAGCAGCACGGGGAAGAATCAGCCCCAGCATTTT	CASSTGKNQPQHF
.	TRBJ2-5	TRBV5-4	TRBD2	TGTGCCAGCAGAGCGGGCGGGAGACCAGAGACCCAGTACTTC	CASRAGGRPETQYF
.	TRBJ1-1	TRBV30	.	TGTGCCTGGAGTAGGACCCCGAACACTGAAGCTTTCTTT	CAWSRTPNTEAFF
.	TRBJ1-2	TRBV5-4	.	TGTGCCAGCAGCCCGGACCCCGGGGGCTATGGCTACACCTTC	CASSPDPGGYGYTF
.	TRBJ2-1	TRBV5-1	TRBD1	TGCGCCAGCAGCTCGGGACAGGGAGATGTTTACAATGAGCAGTTCTTC	CASSSGQGDVYNEQFF
once	TRBJ1-2	TRBV30	.	TGTGCCTGGAGTGTAGTGGGGACGGGATATGGCTACACCTTC	CAWSVVGTGYGYTF
.	TRBJ1-1	TRBV7-9	.	TGTGCCAGCAGCTTAGGACATTGGGGGAACACTGAAGCTTTCTTT	CASSLGHWGNTEAFF
.	TRBJ2-7	TRBV27	TRBD2	TGTGCCAGCAGTTTAGGAGCGGGAGGGAGGTACGAGCAGTACTTC	CASSLGAGGRYEQYF
.	TRBJ1-5	TRBV2	.	TGTGCCAGCAGCCGACTGATCAATCAGCCCCAGCATTTT	CASSRLINQPQHF
.	TRBJ2-5	TRBV10-3	.	TGTGCCATCAGTGAAGGCGTAACTAAAGAGACCCAGTACTTC	CAISEGVTKETQYF
.	TRBJ2-3	TRBV13	TRBD2	TGTGCCAGCAGCTTAGGCCTAGCGGGGACTCCAGAGGCGACAGATACGCAGTATTTT	CASSLGLAGTPEATDTQYF
.	TRBJ2-5	TRBV5-1	TRBD2	TGCGCCAGCAGCTTCGGAAGCGGGGGAAGGGAGACCCAGTACTTC	CASSFGSGGRETQYF
.	TRBJ1-1	TRBV6-5	TRBD1	TGTGCCAGCAGTTCCGGACAGGGGCTGAACAGTGAAGCTTTCTTT	CASSSGQGLNSEAFF
.	TRBJ2-1	TRBV9	TRBD1	TGTGCCAGCAGCCACTCGACAGGGCGGGATGAGCAGTTCTTC	CASSHSTGRDEQFF
.	TRBJ1-5	TRBV3-1/TRBV3-2	.	TGTGCCAGCAGCCAAGGACTCGGACAGCCCCAGCATTTT	CASSQGLGQPQHF
.	TRBJ2-4	TRBV19	TRBD2	TGTGCCAGTAGTTTCACTAGCGCCGCCAAAAACATTCAGTACTTC	CASSFTSAAKNIQYF
.	TRBJ1-1	TRBV19	.	TGTGCCAGTAGGGATATTATGAACACTGAAGCTTTCTTT	CASRDIMNTEAFF
.	TRBJ2-7	TRBV7-6	.	TGTGCCAGCAGCCGGACTACCCGATACGAGCAGTACTTC	CASSRTTRYEQYF